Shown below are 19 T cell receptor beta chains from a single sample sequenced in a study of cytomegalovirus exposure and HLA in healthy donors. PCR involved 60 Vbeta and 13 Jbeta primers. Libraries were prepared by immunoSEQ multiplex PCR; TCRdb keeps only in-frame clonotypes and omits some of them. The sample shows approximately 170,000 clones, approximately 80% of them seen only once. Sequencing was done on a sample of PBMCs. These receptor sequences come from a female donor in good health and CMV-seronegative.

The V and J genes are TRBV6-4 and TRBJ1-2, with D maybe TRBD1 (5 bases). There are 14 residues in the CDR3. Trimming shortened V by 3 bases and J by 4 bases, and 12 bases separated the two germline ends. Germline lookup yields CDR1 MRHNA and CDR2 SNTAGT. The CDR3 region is CASSEAGLGYGYTF. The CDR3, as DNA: TGTGCCAGCAGTGAGGCAGGGCTAGGCTATGGCTACACCTTC.

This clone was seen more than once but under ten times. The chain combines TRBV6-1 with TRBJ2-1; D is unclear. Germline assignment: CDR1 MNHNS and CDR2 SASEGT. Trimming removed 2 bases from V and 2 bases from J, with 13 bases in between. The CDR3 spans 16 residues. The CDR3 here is CASSETRSSPYNEQFF. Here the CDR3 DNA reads TGTGCCAGCAGTGAAACGCGATCCTCGCCCTACAATGAGCAGTTCTTC.

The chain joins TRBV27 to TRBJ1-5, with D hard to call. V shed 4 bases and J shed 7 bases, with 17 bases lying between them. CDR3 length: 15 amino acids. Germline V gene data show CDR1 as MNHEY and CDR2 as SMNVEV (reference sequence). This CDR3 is CASSSVSGSSQPQHF. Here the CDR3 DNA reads TGTGCCAGCAGTTCGGTCTCGGGGAGTTCCCAGCCCCAGCATTTT.

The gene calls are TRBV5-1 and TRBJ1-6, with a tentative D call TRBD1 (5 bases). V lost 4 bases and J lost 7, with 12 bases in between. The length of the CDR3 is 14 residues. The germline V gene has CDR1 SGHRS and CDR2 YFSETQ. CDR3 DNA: TGCGCCAGCAGCGTTGACAGACCCAATTCACCCCTCCACTTT. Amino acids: CASSVDRPNSPLHF.

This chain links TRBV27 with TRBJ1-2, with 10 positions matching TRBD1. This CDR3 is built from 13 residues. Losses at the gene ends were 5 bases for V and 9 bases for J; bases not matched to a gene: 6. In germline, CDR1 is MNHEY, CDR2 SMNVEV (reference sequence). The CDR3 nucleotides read TGTGCCAGCAGTCGGGACAGGGGCAGGAGCTACACCTTC. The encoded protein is CASSRDRGRSYTF.

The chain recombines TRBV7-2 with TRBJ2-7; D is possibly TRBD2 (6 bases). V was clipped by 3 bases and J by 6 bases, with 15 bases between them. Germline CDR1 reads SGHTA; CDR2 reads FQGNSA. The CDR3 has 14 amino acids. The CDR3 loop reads CASSFGAPAGEQYF. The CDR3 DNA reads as TGTGCCAGCAGCTTTGGTGCACCAGCGGGCGAGCAGTACTTC.

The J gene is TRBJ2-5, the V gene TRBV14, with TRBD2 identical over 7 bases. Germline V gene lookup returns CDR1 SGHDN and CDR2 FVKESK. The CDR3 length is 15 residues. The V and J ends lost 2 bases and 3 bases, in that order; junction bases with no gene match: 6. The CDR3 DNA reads TGTGCCAGCAGCCAATTTGACGGGAGGAAAGAGACCCAGTACTTC. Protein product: CASSQFDGRKETQYF.

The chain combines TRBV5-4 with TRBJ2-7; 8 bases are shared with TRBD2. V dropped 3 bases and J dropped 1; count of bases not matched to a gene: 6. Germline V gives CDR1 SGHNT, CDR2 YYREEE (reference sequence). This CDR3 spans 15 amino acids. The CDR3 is CASSWGRGASYEQYF. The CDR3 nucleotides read TGTGCCAGCAGCTGGGGGCGGGGGGCATCCTACGAGCAGTACTTC.

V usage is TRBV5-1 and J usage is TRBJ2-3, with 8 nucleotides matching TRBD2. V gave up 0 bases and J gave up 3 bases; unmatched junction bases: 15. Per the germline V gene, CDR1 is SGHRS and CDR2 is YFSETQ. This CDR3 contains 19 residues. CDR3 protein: CASSLVPGQSGRGTDTQYF. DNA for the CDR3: TGCGCCAGCAGCTTGGTTCCGGGGCAAAGCGGGAGAGGGACAGATACGCAGTATTTT.

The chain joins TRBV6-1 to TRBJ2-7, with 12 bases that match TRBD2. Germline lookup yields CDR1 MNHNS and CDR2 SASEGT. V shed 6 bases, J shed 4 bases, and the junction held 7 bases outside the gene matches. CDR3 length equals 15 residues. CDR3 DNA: TGTGCCAGCAGGACCTCTAGCGGGGGGGAATACGAGCAGTACTTC. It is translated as CASRTSSGGEYEQYF.

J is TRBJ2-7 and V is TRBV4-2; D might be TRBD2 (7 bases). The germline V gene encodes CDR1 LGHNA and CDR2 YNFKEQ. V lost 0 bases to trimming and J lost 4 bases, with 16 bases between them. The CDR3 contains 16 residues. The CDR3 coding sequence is TGTGCCAGCAGCCAAGATCCGGGGCGGGGGCCGTACGAGCAGTACTTC. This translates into CASSQDPGRGPYEQYF.

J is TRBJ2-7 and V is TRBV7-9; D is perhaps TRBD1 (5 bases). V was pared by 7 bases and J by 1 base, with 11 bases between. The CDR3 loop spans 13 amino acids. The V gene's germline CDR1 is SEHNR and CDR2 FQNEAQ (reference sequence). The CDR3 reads CASNSDSSYEQYF. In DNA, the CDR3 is TGTGCCAGCAACTCCGACAGTTCCTACGAGCAGTACTTC.

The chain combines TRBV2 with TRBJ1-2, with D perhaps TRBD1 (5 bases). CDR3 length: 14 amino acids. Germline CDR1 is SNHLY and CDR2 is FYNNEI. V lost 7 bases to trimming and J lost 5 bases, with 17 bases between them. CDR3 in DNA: TGTGCCAGCAAACAGGATAGAGGTTTTTATGGCTACACCTTC. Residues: CASKQDRGFYGYTF.

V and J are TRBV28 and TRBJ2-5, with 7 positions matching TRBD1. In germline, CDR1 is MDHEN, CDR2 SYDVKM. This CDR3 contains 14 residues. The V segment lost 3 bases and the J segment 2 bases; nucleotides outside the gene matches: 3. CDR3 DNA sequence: TGTGCCAGCAGTTTTTCGGGACAGCAAGAGACCCAGTACTTC. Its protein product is CASSFSGQQETQYF.

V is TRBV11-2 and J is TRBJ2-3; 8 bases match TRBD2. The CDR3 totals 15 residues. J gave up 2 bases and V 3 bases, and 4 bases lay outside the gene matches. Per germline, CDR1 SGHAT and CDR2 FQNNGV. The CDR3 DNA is TGTGCCAGCAGCTTCGCGACTAGCGACACAGATACGCAGTATTTT. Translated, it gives CASSFATSDTDTQYF.

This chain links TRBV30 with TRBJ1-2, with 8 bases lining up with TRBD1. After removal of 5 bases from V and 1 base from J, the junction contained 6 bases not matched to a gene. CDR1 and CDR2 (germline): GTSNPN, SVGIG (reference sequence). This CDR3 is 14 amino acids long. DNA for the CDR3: TGTGCCTGGTCGTCGGACAGGGATAACTATGGCTACACCTTC. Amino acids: CAWSSDRDNYGYTF.

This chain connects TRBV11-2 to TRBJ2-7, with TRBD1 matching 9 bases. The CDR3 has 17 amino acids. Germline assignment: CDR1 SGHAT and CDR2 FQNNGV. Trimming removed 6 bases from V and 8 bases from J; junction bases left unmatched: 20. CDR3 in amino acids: CASSVHRGLGKPTKQYF. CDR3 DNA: TGTGCCAGCAGTGTGCACAGGGGGCTTGGAAAGCCTACGAAGCAGTACTTC.

In nucleotides, the CDR3 is TGTGCCAGCAGTAGGGGACTAGCGATCAATGAGCAGTTCTTC. Translating gives CASSRGLAINEQFF. The genes are TRBV25-1 and TRBJ2-1, with 10 bases matching TRBD2. The CDR3 runs 14 residues. Germline values: CDR1 MGHDK, CDR2 SYGVNS. Losses at the gene ends were 5 bases for V and 6 bases for J; bases not matched to a gene: 4.

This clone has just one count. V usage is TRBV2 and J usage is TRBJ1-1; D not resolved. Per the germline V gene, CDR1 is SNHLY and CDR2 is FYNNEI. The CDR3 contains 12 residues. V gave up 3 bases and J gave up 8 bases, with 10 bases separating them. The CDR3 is CASSDPVREAFF. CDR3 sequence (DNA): TGTGCCAGCAGTGACCCGGTCAGGGAAGCTTTCTTT.